These T cell receptor beta chains were read from a single sample in a study of CD8 T cells in ankylosing spondylitis. TCRdb fed the 5' RACE reads into MiXCR, producing one record per CDR3 protein. Of 180,000 or so distinct CDR3 sequences listed, around a tenth are singletons. Sequenced sample: blood, either unsorted or a sorted T cell fraction (not recorded which). The receptors come from a male donor with ankylosing spondylitis or in good health (not recorded which). Each CDR3 is given without its conserved first and last residue. A clone size is listed for some rows: how often the clone was seen (once, few, many), or a class if it is expanded.

ASTPRFRDYGYT	few	TRBV6-1	TRBJ1-2
ASSQDRDSLYEQY	few	TRBV4-3	TRBJ2-7
ASSPRQVQETQY	.	TRBV7-9	TRBJ2-5
ASSTGTGPEKLF	many	TRBV19	TRBJ1-4
ASSLAGTRLGNTIY	few	TRBV5-1	TRBJ1-3
SARDFLAGGWPNEQF	many	TRBV20-1	TRBJ2-1
SHRLAGTSYNEQF	many	TRBV29-1	TRBJ2-1
SARTTESKNIQY	many	TRBV20-1	TRBJ2-4
ASSSVRNTGELF	many	TRBV4-3	TRBJ2-2
ASSSTPDSYGYT	many	TRBV28	TRBJ1-2
ASRQAGTDTQY	many	TRBV12-3/TRBV12-4	TRBJ2-3
ASSPGDPPSYEQY	many	TRBV12-3/TRBV12-4	TRBJ2-7
AWSVLGGGTGELF	.	TRBV30	TRBJ2-2
ASSPTSTGAF	.	TRBV6-2/TRBV6-3	TRBJ1-1
SAGTGTDTQY	many	TRBV20-1	TRBJ2-3
ATSRDPSVLSGRVLGTGELF	many	TRBV15	TRBJ2-2
ASSLAGPSGEPQH	few	TRBV3-1	TRBJ1-5
ASSQDRYQPQH	many	TRBV12-3/TRBV12-4	TRBJ1-5
ASSETTGYRPYEQY	many	TRBV25-1	TRBJ2-7
ASSSPGGVNTEAF	many	TRBV7-6	TRBJ1-1
ASSQVRNNEQF	many	TRBV4-2	TRBJ2-1
ASRPTSGNTDTQY	.	TRBV7-2	TRBJ2-3
ASSEATELAGAF	many	TRBV2	TRBJ1-1
ATLRMGTEAF	many	TRBV7-8	TRBJ1-1
SARGGLAGYSYEQY	many	TRBV20-1	TRBJ2-7
ASSLVAGRETQY	.	TRBV11-2	TRBJ2-5
ASSQSQGLQETQY	few	TRBV4-3	TRBJ2-5
ASTTGFTEAF	many	TRBV6-2/TRBV6-3	TRBJ1-1
ASSLWQTRAF	few	TRBV7-2	TRBJ1-1
ASSVQGPPETEAF	few	TRBV19	TRBJ1-1
ASNLYGSSYEQY	many	TRBV6-5	TRBJ2-7
ASSARVAGGFNEQF	few	TRBV7-2	TRBJ2-1
ASSLETGNGYEQY	many	TRBV5-1	TRBJ2-7
ASSFGLVEVETQY	.	TRBV27	TRBJ2-5
SVDEAVSTDTQY	many	TRBV29-1	TRBJ2-3
ASRDLGAPTYEQY	many	TRBV5-1	TRBJ2-7
SAQTSLAGWETQY	many	TRBV20-1	TRBJ2-5
ASSFSGTPTGELF	many	TRBV28	TRBJ2-2
ASSLGRAGGPDTQY	many	TRBV12-3/TRBV12-4	TRBJ2-3
ASSPSPGLDTQY	many	TRBV5-1	TRBJ2-3
ATASGLRTGELF	many	TRBV24-1	TRBJ2-2
ASSLSTSGAAYEQY	.	TRBV27	TRBJ2-7
SANSYNEQF	many	TRBV20-1	TRBJ2-1
ASSSTGTSGSSYHEQF	many	TRBV12-3/TRBV12-4	TRBJ2-1
ASSLDRGMRTEAF	few	TRBV5-1	TRBJ1-1
ASSPRQLSYGYT	many	TRBV2	TRBJ1-2